This passage covers 29 T cell receptor beta chains from one sample sequenced in a study of cytomegalovirus exposure and HLA in healthy donors. The PCR was carried out with 60 Vbeta primers and 13 Jbeta primers. The table came from immunoSEQ multiplex PCR; TCRdb's copy has only in-frame clones and leaves some out. The table has some 200,000 clones, approximately 78% seen once. Input material: PBMCs. The receptors originated from a woman in her 50s in good health and CMV-seropositive.

The rearrangement links TRBV5-5 to TRBJ2-4; D not resolved. V was trimmed by 4 bases and J by 0 bases, leaving 23 bases between them. Germline V CDR1 and CDR2: SGHKS, YYEKEE (reference sequence). The CDR3 totals 19 residues. The CDR3 sequence is CASSTRRVEAVLAKNIQYF. The CDR3 DNA follows: TGTGCCAGCAGCACCCGGCGCGTTGAGGCAGTGCTAGCCAAAAACATTCAGTACTTC.

The V and J genes are TRBV13 and TRBJ1-2, with TRBD1 identical over 10 bases. V lost 1 base to trimming and J lost 8 bases; unmatched junction nucleotides: 7. This CDR3 spans 15 amino acids. Germline assignment: CDR1 PRHDT and CDR2 FYEKMQ (reference sequence). CDR3 nucleotide sequence: TGTGCCAGCAGCTTAGATCGGGACAGGGGTCGAGGCTACACCTTC. Residues: CASSLDRDRGRGYTF.

The V gene is TRBV2, the J gene TRBJ2-2; 9 bases agree with TRBD2. Trimming cost V 5 bases and J 1 base; bases outside gene matches: 2. The CDR3 consists of 15 residues. Germline V gene data show CDR1 as SNHLY and CDR2 as FYNNEI. This CDR3 reads CASSLTSGNTGELFF. Here the CDR3 DNA reads TGTGCCAGCAGTTTGACTAGCGGGAACACCGGGGAGCTGTTTTTT. Full variable domain (remainder filled in from reference TRBV2 and TRBJ2-2): EPEVTQTPSHQVTQMGQEVILRCVPISNHLYFYWYRQILGQKVEFLVSFYNNEISEKSEIFDDQFSVERPDGSNFTLKIRSTKLEDSAMYFCASSLTSGNTGELFFGEGSRLTVL.

This clone was counted between two and nine times. The chain joins TRBV6-1 to TRBJ1-4; tentatively, D is TRBD1 (5 bases). V was clipped by 3 bases and J by 3 bases, with 8 bases between them. CDR1 and CDR2 from the germline V gene are MNHNS and SASEGT. The CDR3 totals 14 residues. CDR3 in amino acids: CASSDGGANEKLFF. CDR3 DNA sequence: TGTGCCAGCAGTGACGGGGGGGCTAATGAAAAACTGTTTTTT.

The genes are TRBV6-4 and TRBJ1-2, with 8 bases that match TRBD1. This CDR3 is built from 13 residues. V trimming: 4 bases; J trimming: 8 bases; junction bases outside the gene matches: 6. Germline V CDR1 and CDR2: MRHNA, SNTAGT. The CDR3 sequence is CASSARTGRGYTF. CDR3 bases: TGTGCCAGCAGTGCCCGGACAGGGAGAGGCTACACCTTC.

This sequence joins TRBV11-2 and TRBJ1-1; tentatively, D is TRBD1 (6 bases). CDR1 and CDR2 from the germline V gene are SGHAT and FQNNGV. This CDR3 is 14 amino acids long. The germline V and J ends were trimmed by 3 bases and 1 base, with 9 bases remaining between them. The chain's CDR3 is CASSFAQGNTEAFF. The CDR3 DNA reads TGTGCCAGCAGCTTTGCACAGGGGAACACTGAAGCTTTCTTT.

The chain is built from TRBV4-3 and TRBJ1-2; weak D call: TRBD1 (6 bases). Deletions cut 5 bases from V and 4 bases from J, with 14 bases between. Germline-derived CDR1 and CDR2 are LGHNA and YSLEER. This CDR3 spans 14 amino acids. CDR3 sequence (DNA): TGCGCCAGCAGCAAACAGGGCGATAGCTATGGCTACACCTTC. Protein product: CASSKQGDSYGYTF.

This clone was observed a few times. The genes are TRBV29-1 and TRBJ2-2; 10 positions agree with TRBD2. Germline-derived CDR1 and CDR2 are SQVTM and ANQGSEA. V shed 7 bases and J 6 bases; nucleotides not matched to a gene: 14. The CDR3 runs 16 residues. The CDR3 reads CSATPRTSGGPGELFF. CDR3 coding DNA: TGCAGCGCTACCCCCAGGACTAGCGGTGGGCCCGGGGAGCTGTTTTTT.

This chain joins TRBV7-3 and TRBJ2-3, with D hard to call. Germline V gene lookup returns CDR1 SGHTA and CDR2 FQGTGA. The CDR3 is 14 amino acids. With 4 bases removed from V and 4 bases from J, the gap between germline ends came to 12 bases. The CDR3 loop reads CASSSRERADTQYF. Written as DNA, the CDR3 is TGTGCCAGCAGCTCCCGTGAGCGAGCAGATACGCAGTATTTT.

The rearrangement joins TRBV5-6 to TRBJ1-1; D call uncertain. The length of the CDR3 is 15 residues. V lost 0 bases, J lost 0 bases, and 9 bases lay in between. The germline V gene has CDR1 SGHDT and CDR2 YYEEEE. The CDR3 DNA reads as TGTGCCAGCAGCTTGGTTGGAGGGCTGAACACTGAAGCTTTCTTT. Its translation is CASSLVGGLNTEAFF.

This clone was found once. The CDR3 sequence is CASSSGLGTGGLNTEAFF. Here the CDR3 DNA reads TGTGCCAGCAGCTCGGGTCTTGGGACAGGGGGCCTCAACACTGAAGCTTTCTTT. This sequence joins TRBV5-4 and TRBJ1-1, with 12 nucleotides matching TRBD1. The CDR3 has 18 amino acids. The V segment lost 3 bases and the J segment 2 bases; nucleotides outside the gene matches: 11. Germline CDR1 reads SGHNT; CDR2 reads YYREEE (reference sequence).

The gene calls are TRBV15 and TRBJ2-1; 8 nucleotides agree with TRBD1. CDR3 length: 17 residues. Germline CDR1 LNHNV, CDR2 YYDKDF (reference sequence). Trimming took 0 bases from V and 5 from J; bases not matched to a gene: 9. The chain's CDR3 is CATSRDPLLDRDNEQFF. CDR3 nucleotide sequence: TGTGCCACCAGCAGAGATCCATTACTGGACAGGGACAATGAGCAGTTCTTC.

This chain uses TRBV19 with TRBJ2-3; 11 bases line up with TRBD2. Germline CDR1 and CDR2: LNHDA and SQIVND (reference sequence). With V trimmed by 5 bases and J by 2 bases, 6 bases remained unmatched. There are 16 residues in the CDR3. The CDR3 coding sequence is TGTGCCAGTAGTCGGACTAGCGGGTTCCTCACAGATACGCAGTATTTT. This gives the protein CASSRTSGFLTDTQYF.

Details on this clone: The germline gene is not matched at one end of the junction; a read error may be the cause. CDR3 in DNA: TGTGCCTGGAGTGTACCCCCCATCCAAAACAGTCAGTACTTC. Protein: CAWSVPPIQNSQYF. The chain employs TRBV30 and TRBJ2-4; D unresolved. CDR1 is GTSNPN and CDR2 is SVGIG in the germline V gene (reference sequence). This CDR3 has 14 amino acids.

CDR3 sequence (DNA): TGCAGCGTTGGGACTAGCGGGGCCTTTGACGAGCAGTACTTC. Translated: CSVGTSGAFDEQYF. The V call is TRBV29-1, the J call TRBJ2-5; 12 nucleotides align to TRBD2. The last part of the DNA fits TRBJ2-7 better; the J call may be wrong. Germline V CDR1 and CDR2: SQVTM, ANQGSEA. CDR3 length: 14 amino acids.

The rearrangement joins TRBV13 to TRBJ2-3, with D hard to call. V was trimmed by 5 bases and J by 6 bases, leaving 12 bases between them. CDR1 PRHDT and CDR2 FYEKMQ come from the germline V gene (reference sequence). The CDR3 totals 13 residues. The chain's CDR3 is CASSPKRGDTQYF. CDR3 nucleotide sequence: TGTGCCAGCAGCCCAAAGCGTGGGGATACGCAGTATTTT.

V and J are TRBV28 and TRBJ1-5; D not certain. The CDR3 totals 15 residues. The germline gives CDR1 MDHEN, CDR2 SYDVKM. Between the trimmed V and J ends, which lost 2 bases and 6 bases, there was a span of 14 bases. The chain's CDR3 is CASSLTAERGQPQHF. The CDR3 DNA reads TGTGCCAGCAGTTTAACGGCAGAGAGAGGTCAGCCCCAGCATTTT.

CDR3 coding DNA: TGTGCCAGCAGTATGAGCGGGGCTGGGAAAGAGACCCAGTACTTC. Amino acids: CASSMSGAGKETQYF. The chain is built from TRBV6-1 and TRBJ2-5; 7 positions match TRBD2. The CDR3 length is 15 residues. V shed 5 bases, J shed 3 bases, and the junction held 9 bases outside the gene matches. CDR1 and CDR2 (germline): MNHNS, SASEGT.

This chain uses TRBV5-4 with TRBJ2-1; D is uncertain. Germline values: CDR1 SGHNT, CDR2 YYREEE (reference sequence). V lost 0 bases and J 7 bases, leaving 5 bases between the germline ends. The CDR3 runs 12 residues. The CDR3 bases are TGTGCCAGCAGCTTGGGGCCGAATGAGCAGTTCTTC. Protein product: CASSLGPNEQFF.

This clone was seen only once. V and J are TRBV29-1 and TRBJ1-2; tentatively, D is TRBD1 (6 bases). V was pared by 3 bases and J by 6 bases, with 8 bases between. The germline V gene has CDR1 SQVTM and CDR2 ANQGSEA. CDR3 length equals 11 residues. CDR3 loop: CSVEGAHGYTF. The CDR3 coding sequence is TGCAGCGTTGAGGGGGCTCATGGCTACACCTTC.

The genes are TRBV29-1 and TRBJ1-1; D is unclear. V gave up 7 bases and J gave up 3 bases, with 15 bases separating them. The CDR3 has 13 amino acids. Per the germline V gene, CDR1 is SQVTM and CDR2 is ANQGSEA. As DNA, the CDR3 is TGCAGCGCCCGACTAAACGGGGACACTGAAGCTTTCTTT. It translates to CSARLNGDTEAFF.

The rearrangement uses TRBV6-1 and TRBJ1-1; D is perhaps TRBD1 (6 bases). The CDR3 sequence is 13 residues long. CDR1 MNHNS and CDR2 SASEGT come from the germline V gene. V lost 5 bases and J 5 bases, leaving 12 bases between the germline ends. The CDR3 here is CASSRNRETEAFF. CDR3 DNA sequence: TGTGCCAGCAGTCGTAACAGGGAGACTGAAGCTTTCTTT.

V and J are TRBV5-1 and TRBJ2-1; 7 bases fit TRBD2. With V trimmed by 5 bases and J by 0 bases, 8 bases remained unmatched. The CDR3 runs to 16 residues. CDR1 is SGHRS and CDR2 is YFSETQ in the germline V gene. This CDR3 reads CASRASGLSSYNEQFF. The CDR3 DNA reads as TGCGCCAGCAGGGCTAGCGGACTTAGCTCCTACAATGAGCAGTTCTTC.

This chain joins TRBV27 and TRBJ1-6, with a possible D match to TRBD1 (5 bases). V dropped 7 bases and J dropped 7 bases, with 26 bases sitting between them. Germline lookup yields CDR1 MNHEY and CDR2 SMNVEV (reference sequence). CDR3 size: 18 residues. CDR3 amino acids: CASTIKGLVGGSNSPLHF. CDR3 in DNA: TGTGCCAGCACCATTAAGGGATTGGTGGGGGGATCCAATTCACCCCTCCACTTT.

V gene TRBV5-1 combines with J gene TRBJ2-4, with a tentative D call TRBD2 (6 bases). The CDR3 runs 15 residues. Germline CDR1 is SGHRS and CDR2 is YFSETQ. V lost 4 bases and J lost 6, with 17 bases in between. CDR3 bases: TGCGCCAGCAGCAGTGTGGGGATCGGGGGAAACATTCAGTACTTC. It is translated as CASSSVGIGGNIQYF.

The chain links TRBV30 to TRBJ2-2, with D perhaps matching TRBD2 (6 bases). Deletions cut 2 bases from V and 7 bases from J, with 11 bases between. Germline loops: CDR1 GTSNPN, CDR2 SVGIG (reference sequence). This CDR3 has 13 residues. DNA of the CDR3: TGTGCCTGGAGTATGGTCGGGGGCGGGGAGCTGTTTTTT. This sequence encodes CAWSMVGGGELFF.

This chain uses TRBV27 with TRBJ2-3, with 11 nucleotides matching TRBD1. CDR3 length: 16 amino acids. Looked up from germline, CDR1 is MNHEY and CDR2 is SMNVEV (reference sequence). Trimming took 5 bases from V and 3 from J; bases not matched to a gene: 7. CDR3 DNA: TGTGCCAGCAGTCCATCGGACAGGGGGCTTACAGATACGCAGTATTTT. This codes for CASSPSDRGLTDTQYF.

For the CDR3, the DNA is TGTGCCAGCAGCTCAACCCTTGGGACAGGGGGCAGGGAGACCCAGTACTTC. Its protein is CASSSTLGTGGRETQYF. V usage is TRBV11-2 and J usage is TRBJ2-5; 12 bases map to TRBD1. The V gene's germline CDR1 is SGHAT and CDR2 FQNNGV. The CDR3 is 17 residues long. Trimming took 4 bases from V and 5 from J; bases not matched to a gene: 11.

This clone was picked up one time. Other DNA sequences in this sample translate to the same CDR3. The V and J genes are TRBV7-9 and TRBJ1-2, with TRBD1 matching 9 bases. This CDR3 contains 13 residues. Germline CDR1 SEHNR, CDR2 FQNEAQ (reference sequence). Trimming at V came to 1 base and at J to 6 bases, leaving 0 bases not matched to a gene. The CDR3 here is CASSLGQGDGYTF. The CDR3 DNA sequence: TGTGCCAGCAGCTTAGGACAGGGGGATGGCTACACCTTC.